The 5 T cell receptor beta chains given below trace back to one sample, sequenced in a study of blood T cell repertoires in COVID-19. The table came from immunoSEQ multiplex PCR; TCRdb's copy has only in-frame clones and leaves some out. The table includes around 63,000 clones, around 79% detected once. Input material: peripheral blood. All receptors come from a woman aged 50 to 60 with active or convalescent COVID-19.

The chain joins TRBV3-1 (or the pseudogene TRBV3-2) to TRBJ2-3; TRBD1 matches at 7 bases. Germline V gives CDR1 LGHDT, CDR2 YNNKEL (reference sequence). The J segment lost 14 bases and the V segment lost 0 bases, leaving 11 bases of the junction unmatched. The CDR3 extends over 14 amino acids. Here the CDR3 reads CASSQEGNRGTLYF. CDR3 coding DNA: TGTGCCAGCAGCCAAGAAGGGAACAGGGGAACCCTGTATTTT.

The rearrangement links TRBV5-6 to TRBJ1-5, with 7 nucleotides matching TRBD1. Per germline, CDR1 SGHDT and CDR2 YYEEEE. CDR3 size: 15 residues. With 4 bases clipped from V and 0 bases from J, the junction kept 4 bases outside the gene matches. The CDR3 bases are TGTGCCAGCAGCCGGGACAGCTATAGCAATCAGCCCCAGCATTTT. Translating it yields CASSRDSYSNQPQHF. Full variable domain (rest looked up from reference TRBV5-6 and TRBJ1-5): DAGVTQSPTHLIKTRGQQVTLRCSPKSGHDTVSWYQQALGQGPQFIFQYYEEEERQRGNFPDRFSGHQFPNYSSELNVNALLLGDSALYLCASSRDSYSNQPQHFGDGTRLSIL.

This rearrangement joins TRBV7-9 to TRBJ1-1; D might be TRBD1 (6 bases). The ends were cut back, 1 base at V and 0 bases at J, with 12 bases in the middle. Germline values: CDR1 SEHNR, CDR2 FQNEAQ (reference sequence). The CDR3 spans 16 residues. The CDR3 region has the DNA TGTGCCAGCAGCTTAGTTGGGGGCTTCATGAACACTGAAGCTTTCTTT. Protein: CASSLVGGFMNTEAFF. Variable domain in full (rest from reference TRBV7-9 and TRBJ1-1): DTGVSQNPRHKITKRGQNVTFRCDPISEHNRLYWYRQTLGQGPEFLTYFQNEAQLEKSRLLSDRFSAERPKGSFSTLEIQRTEQGDSAMYLCASSLVGGFMNTEAFFGQGTRLTVV.

The rearrangement links TRBV19 to TRBJ2-5; the match to TRBD1 covers 8 bases. Germline CDR1 LNHDA, CDR2 SQIVND (reference sequence). This CDR3 has 13 residues. Losses at the gene ends were 6 bases for V and 1 base for J; bases not matched to a gene: 1. The CDR3 nucleotides are TGTGCCAGTAGCGGGACAGGCCAAGAGACCCAGTACTTC. Translating it yields CASSGTGQETQYF.

The chain combines TRBV28 with TRBJ2-7; 10 positions agree with TRBD2. Looked up from germline, CDR1 is MDHEN and CDR2 is SYDVKM. The CDR3 sequence is 13 residues long. V dropped 5 bases and J dropped 2; count of bases not matched to a gene: 0. CDR3 bases: TGTGCCAGCAGTCTAGCGGGGGCCTACGAGCAGTACTTC. Protein sequence: CASSLAGAYEQYF.